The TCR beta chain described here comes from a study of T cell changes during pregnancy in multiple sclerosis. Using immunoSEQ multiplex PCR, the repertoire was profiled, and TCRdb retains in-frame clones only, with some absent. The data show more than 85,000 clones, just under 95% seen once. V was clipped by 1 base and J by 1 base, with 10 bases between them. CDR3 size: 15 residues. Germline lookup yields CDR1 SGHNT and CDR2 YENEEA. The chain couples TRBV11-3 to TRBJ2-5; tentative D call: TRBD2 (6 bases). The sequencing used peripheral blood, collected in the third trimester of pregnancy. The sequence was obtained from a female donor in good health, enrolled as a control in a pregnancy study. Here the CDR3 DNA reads TGTGCCAGCAGCTTAGGGGAGGAGTTCCAAGAGACCCAGTACTTC. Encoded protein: CASSLGEEFQETQYF.